Listed below are T cell receptor beta chains from one sample, sequenced in a study of liver allograft versus peripheral blood T cells. Each CDR3 protein is one row after TCRdb ran MiXCR on the reads. The sample yields fewer than 9,500 distinct CDR3 sequences, approximately 16% seen once. These receptors came from a human patient who had a liver transplant. Some of the T cells may derive from the graft donor. Both conserved end residues are part of each CDR3. The order of the fields is J gene, V gene, D gene, CDR3 protein. D genes are given only for firm matches.

J gene: TRBJ2-5
V gene: TRBV10-3
D gene: TRBD1
CDR3 protein: CAIRAGTGKETQYF

J gene: TRBJ1-2
V gene: TRBV29-1
D gene: TRBD1
CDR3 protein: CSALKQGVDGYTF

J gene: TRBJ2-7
V gene: TRBV12-3/TRBV12-4
D gene: TRBD2
CDR3 protein: CASRRSGGVDEQYF

J gene: TRBJ1-4
V gene: TRBV20-1
D gene: TRBD1
CDR3 protein: CSARLGQEINEKLFF

J gene: TRBJ2-5
V gene: TRBV6-5
D gene: NA
CDR3 protein: CASSFLAKTQYF

J gene: TRBJ1-1
V gene: TRBV9
D gene: NA
CDR3 protein: CASSQSSTTEAFF

J gene: TRBJ2-1
V gene: TRBV20-1
D gene: NA
CDR3 protein: CSARTEKQFF

J gene: TRBJ1-2
V gene: TRBV9
D gene: NA
CDR3 protein: CASSVGGGNGYTF

J gene: TRBJ1-3
V gene: TRBV15
D gene: NA
CDR3 protein: CATSRDNASGNTIYF

J gene: TRBJ2-1
V gene: TRBV19
D gene: NA
CDR3 protein: CASSRSQGTYNEQFF

J gene: TRBJ1-2
V gene: TRBV12-3/TRBV12-4
D gene: NA
CDR3 protein: CASSLTGDYGYTF

J gene: TRBJ1-1
V gene: TRBV19
D gene: TRBD1
CDR3 protein: CASSNTGGPGSTEAFF